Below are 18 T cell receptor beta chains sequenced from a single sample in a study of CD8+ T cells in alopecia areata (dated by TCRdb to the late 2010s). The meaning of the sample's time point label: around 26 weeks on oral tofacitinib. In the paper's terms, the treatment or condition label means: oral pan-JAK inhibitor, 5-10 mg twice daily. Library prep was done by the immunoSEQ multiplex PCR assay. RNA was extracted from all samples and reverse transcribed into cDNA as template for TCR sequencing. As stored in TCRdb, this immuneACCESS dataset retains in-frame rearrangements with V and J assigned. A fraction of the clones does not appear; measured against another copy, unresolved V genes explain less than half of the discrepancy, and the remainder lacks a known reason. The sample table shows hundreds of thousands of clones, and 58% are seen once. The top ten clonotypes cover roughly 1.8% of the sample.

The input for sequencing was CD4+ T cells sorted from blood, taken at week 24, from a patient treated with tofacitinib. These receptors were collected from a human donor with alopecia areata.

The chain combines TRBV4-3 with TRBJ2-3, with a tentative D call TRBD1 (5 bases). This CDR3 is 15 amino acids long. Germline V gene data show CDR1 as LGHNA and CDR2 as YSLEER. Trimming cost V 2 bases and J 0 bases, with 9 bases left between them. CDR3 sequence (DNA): TGCGCCAGCAGCCAACAAGACAGTAGCACAGATACGCAGTATTTT. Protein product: CASSQQDSSTDTQYF.

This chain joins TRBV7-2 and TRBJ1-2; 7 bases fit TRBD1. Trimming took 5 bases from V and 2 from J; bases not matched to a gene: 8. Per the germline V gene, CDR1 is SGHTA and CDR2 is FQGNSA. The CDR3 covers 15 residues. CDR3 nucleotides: TGTGCCAGCAGCCCAGACAGGGTCCCCAACTATGGCTACACCTTC. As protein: CASSPDRVPNYGYTF.

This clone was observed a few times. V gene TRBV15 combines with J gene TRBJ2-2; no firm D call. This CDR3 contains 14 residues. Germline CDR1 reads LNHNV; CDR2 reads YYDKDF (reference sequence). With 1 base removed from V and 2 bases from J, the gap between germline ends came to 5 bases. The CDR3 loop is CATSRAPNTGELFF. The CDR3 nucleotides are TGTGCCACCAGCAGAGCACCCAACACCGGGGAGCTGTTTTTT.

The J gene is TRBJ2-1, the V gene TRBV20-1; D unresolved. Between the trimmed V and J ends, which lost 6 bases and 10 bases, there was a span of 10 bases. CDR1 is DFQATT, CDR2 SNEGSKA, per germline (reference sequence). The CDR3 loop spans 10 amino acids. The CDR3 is CSAFPREQFF. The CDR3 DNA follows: TGCAGTGCGTTCCCCCGGGAGCAGTTCTTC.

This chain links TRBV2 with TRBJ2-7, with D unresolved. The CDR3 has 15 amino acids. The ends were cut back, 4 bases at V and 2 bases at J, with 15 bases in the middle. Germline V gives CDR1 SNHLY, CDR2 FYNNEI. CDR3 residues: CASSASHLSTYEQYF. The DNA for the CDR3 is TGTGCCAGCAGTGCGAGTCACTTGTCAACCTACGAGCAGTACTTC.

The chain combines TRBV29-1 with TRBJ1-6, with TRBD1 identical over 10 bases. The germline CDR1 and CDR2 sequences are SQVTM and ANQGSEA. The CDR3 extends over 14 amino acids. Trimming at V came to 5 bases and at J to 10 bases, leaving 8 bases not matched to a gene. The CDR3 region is CSVSAGTGASPLHF. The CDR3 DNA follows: TGCAGCGTTTCGGCAGGGACAGGGGCCTCACCCCTCCACTTT.

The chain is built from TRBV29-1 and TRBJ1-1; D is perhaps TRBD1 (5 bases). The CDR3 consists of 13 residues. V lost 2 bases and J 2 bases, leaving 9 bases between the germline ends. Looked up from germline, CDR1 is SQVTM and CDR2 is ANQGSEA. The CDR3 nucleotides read TGCAGCGTTGAATACGACAGAAACACTGAAGCTTTCTTT. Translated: CSVEYDRNTEAFF.

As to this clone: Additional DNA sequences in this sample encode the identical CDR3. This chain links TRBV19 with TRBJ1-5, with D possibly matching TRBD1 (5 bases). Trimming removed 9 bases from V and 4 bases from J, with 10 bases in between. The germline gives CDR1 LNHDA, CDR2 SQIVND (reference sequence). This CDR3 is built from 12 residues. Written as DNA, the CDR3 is TGTGCCAGCAGGGATCTAAATCAGCCCCAGCATTTT. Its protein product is CASRDLNQPQHF.

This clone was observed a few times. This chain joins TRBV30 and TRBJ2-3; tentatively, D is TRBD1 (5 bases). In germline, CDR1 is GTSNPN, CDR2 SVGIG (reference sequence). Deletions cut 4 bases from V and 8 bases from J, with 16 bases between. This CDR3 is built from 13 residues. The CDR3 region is CAWNRYGLGTQYF. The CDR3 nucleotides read TGTGCCTGGAACAGGTACGGGCTAGGTACGCAGTATTTT. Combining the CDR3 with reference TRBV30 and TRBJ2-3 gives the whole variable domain SQTIHQWPATLVQPVGSPLSLECTVEGTSNPNLYWYRQAAGRGLQLLFYSVGIGQISSEVPQNLSASRPQDRQFILSSKKLLLSDSGFYLCAWNRYGLGTQYFGPGTRLTVL.

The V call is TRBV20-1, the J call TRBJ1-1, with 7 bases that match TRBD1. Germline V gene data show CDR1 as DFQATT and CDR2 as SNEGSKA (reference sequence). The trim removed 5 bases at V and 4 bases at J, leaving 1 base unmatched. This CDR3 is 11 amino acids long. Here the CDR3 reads CSAAGGTEAFF. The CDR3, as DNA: TGCAGTGCTGCAGGGGGCACTGAAGCTTTCTTT.

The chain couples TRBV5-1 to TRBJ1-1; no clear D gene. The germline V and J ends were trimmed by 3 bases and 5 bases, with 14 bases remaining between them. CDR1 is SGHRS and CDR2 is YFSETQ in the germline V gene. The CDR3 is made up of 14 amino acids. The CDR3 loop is CASSSLGRSTEAFF. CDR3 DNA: TGCGCCAGCAGCTCGTTAGGACGAAGTACTGAAGCTTTCTTT.

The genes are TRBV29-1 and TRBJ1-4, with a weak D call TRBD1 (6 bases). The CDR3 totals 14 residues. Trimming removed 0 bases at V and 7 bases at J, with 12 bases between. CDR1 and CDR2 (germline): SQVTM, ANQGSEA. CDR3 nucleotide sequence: TGCAGCGTTGAAGATCCCAAAGGGGGTGAAAAACTGTTTTTT. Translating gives CSVEDPKGGEKLFF.

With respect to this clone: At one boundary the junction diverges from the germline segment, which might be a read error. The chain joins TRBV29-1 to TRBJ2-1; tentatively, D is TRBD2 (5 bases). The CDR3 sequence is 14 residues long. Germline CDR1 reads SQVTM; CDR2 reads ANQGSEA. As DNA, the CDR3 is TGCAGCCTTGAGGGAATAGCCCTGCGCGATGAGCAGTTCTTC. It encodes CSLEGIALRDEQFF.

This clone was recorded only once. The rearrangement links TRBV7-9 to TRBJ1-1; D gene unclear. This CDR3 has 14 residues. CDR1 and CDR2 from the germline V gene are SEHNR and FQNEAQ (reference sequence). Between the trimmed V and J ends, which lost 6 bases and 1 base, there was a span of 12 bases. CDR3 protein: CASRPTRANTEAFF. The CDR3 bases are TGTGCCAGCAGACCCACTAGGGCGAACACTGAAGCTTTCTTT.

CDR3 DNA: TGTGCCAGCAAGGGAAGGGGGCGGAGCACAGATACGCAGTATTTT. Protein sequence: CASKGRGRSTDTQYF. The chain is built from TRBV6-5 and TRBJ2-3; 7 bases agree with TRBD1. The CDR3 has 15 amino acids. Germline V lookup: CDR1 MNHEY, CDR2 SVGAGI. V lost 7 bases, J lost 0 bases, and 7 bases stayed unmatched.

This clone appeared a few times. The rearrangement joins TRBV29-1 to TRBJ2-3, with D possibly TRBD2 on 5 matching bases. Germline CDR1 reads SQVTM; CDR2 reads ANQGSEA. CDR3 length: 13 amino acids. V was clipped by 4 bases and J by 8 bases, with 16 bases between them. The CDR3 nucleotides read TGCAGCGTTGGGTCCACTAGTTCAGTTACGCAGTATTTT. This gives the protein CSVGSTSSVTQYF.

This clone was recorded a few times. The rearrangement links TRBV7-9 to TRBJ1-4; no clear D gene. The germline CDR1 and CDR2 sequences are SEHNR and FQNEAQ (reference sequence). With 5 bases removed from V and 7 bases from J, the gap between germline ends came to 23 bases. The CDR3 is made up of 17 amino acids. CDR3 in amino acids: CASSLEYRRQGREKLFF. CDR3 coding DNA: TGTGCCAGCAGCCTAGAATACCGAAGGCAAGGGCGTGAAAAACTGTTTTTT.

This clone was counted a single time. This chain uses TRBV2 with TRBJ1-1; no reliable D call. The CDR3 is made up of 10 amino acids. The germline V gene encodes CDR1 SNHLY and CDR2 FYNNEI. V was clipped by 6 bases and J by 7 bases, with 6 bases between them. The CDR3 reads CASRQFEAFF. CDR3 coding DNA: TGTGCCAGCAGACAGTTTGAAGCTTTCTTT.